The 30 T cell receptor beta chains reported below all come from one sample, sequenced in a study of breast tumors, draining lymph nodes, adjacent tissues. Breast cancer patients provided tissue from their axillary draining lymph nodes. TCRdb itself ran the multiplex PCR reads through MiXCR, one entry per CDR3 protein. The table shows over 150,000 distinct CDR3 sequences, with roughly a third occurring only once. The specimen sequenced was axillary lymph node tissue. The receptors derive from a female donor with breast cancer. Some clones in this sample may be carry-over from other donors' samples.

Ten or more counts support this clonotype. The chain links TRBV7-9 to TRBJ1-2; no reliable D call. With 1 base removed from V and 8 bases from J, the gap between germline ends came to 14 bases. Germline-derived CDR1 and CDR2 are SEHNR and FQNEAQ (reference sequence). The CDR3 spans 14 residues. The CDR3 region has the DNA TGTGCCAGCAGCTTAGGACGGGGTGCAAGCGGCTACACCTTC. It encodes CASSLGRGASGYTF.

This clonotype was seen at least ten times. CDR3 coding DNA: TGTGCCAGCAGCTTAATCTGGTCCCGGGAGACCCAGTACTTC. Encoded protein: CASSLIWSRETQYF. The chain joins TRBV7-8 to TRBJ2-5; no definite D call. The CDR3 has 14 amino acids. Per the germline V gene, CDR1 is SGHVS and CDR2 is FQNEAQ. Trimming cost V 2 bases and J 5 bases, with 12 bases left between them.

A word on this clonotype: Since the CDR3 does not end with the conserved phenylalanine or tryptophan, this likely comes from a read error. Because the CDR3's place on the DNA is in doubt, the DNA is left out and the CDR3 is given as listed by TCRdb. V and J are TRBV10-3 and TRBJ1-6; TRBD1 was called by the table and not checked on the DNA. The CDR3 is 13 residues long, ends included. CDR1 and CDR2 (germline): ENHRY, SYGVKD. This CDR3 reads CAISTYPGLLPNS.

This clonotype has a count of ten or more. The genes are TRBV9 and TRBJ1-6; 8 nucleotides align to TRBD1. There are 16 residues in the CDR3. Germline values: CDR1 SGDLS, CDR2 YYNGEE. V shed 3 bases, J shed 6 bases, and the junction held 8 bases outside the gene matches. The CDR3 DNA is TGTGCCAGCAGCGCCGGACAGGGCCAACGTAATTCACCCCTCCACTTT. Translated: CASSAGQGQRNSPLHF.

Many counts were recorded for this clonotype. This chain joins TRBV18 and TRBJ1-4; perhaps TRBD1 as D (6 bases). V lost 5 bases and J lost 8, with 15 bases in between. The CDR3 consists of 14 residues. Germline V gene sequence: CDR1 KGHSH, CDR2 LQKENI. In DNA form, the CDR3 reads TGTGCCAGCTCAAGCCAGGGGACGGGGGAAAAACTGTTTTTT. Encoded protein: CASSSQGTGEKLFF.

The genes are TRBV27 and TRBJ2-7; D might be TRBD1 (5 bases). Trimming removed 3 bases at V and 3 bases at J, with 15 bases between. Germline V gives CDR1 MNHEY, CDR2 SMNVEV (reference sequence). The CDR3 extends over 15 amino acids. The CDR3 reads CASSLGPDLDYEQYF. The DNA of the CDR3 is TGTGCCAGCAGTTTGGGGCCCGATCTAGACTACGAGCAGTACTTC.

Details on this clonotype: A junction boundary mismatches the germline segment, possibly from a read error. The chain combines TRBV24-1 with TRBJ2-3; D perhaps matches TRBD2 (6 bases). CDR3 length: 15 residues. Germline V lookup: CDR1 KGHDR, CDR2 SFDVKD. Here the CDR3 DNA reads TGTGCCACCGGAATGGAGGGCAGAAGCACAGGTACGCAGTGTTTT. It encodes CATGMEGRSTGTQCF.

The chain employs TRBV6-1 and TRBJ1-6, with 9 positions matching TRBD1. CDR1 is MNHNS, CDR2 SASEGT, per germline. The CDR3 length is 15 residues. Germline trimming cut 10 bases from V and 6 bases from J; bases unmatched to any gene: 10. CDR3 nucleotides: TGTGCCAACAGGGGAACAGGGGGCGTTAATTCACCCCTCCACTTT. It yields the protein CANRGTGGVNSPLHF.

This clonotype was counted between two and nine times. This rearrangement joins TRBV10-3 to TRBJ2-4; 10 bases match TRBD1. The CDR3 sequence is 16 residues long. J gave up 0 bases and V 4 bases, and 3 bases lay outside the gene matches. Germline CDR1 is ENHRY and CDR2 is SYGVKD. The CDR3 is CAISGGQGVAKNIQYF. The CDR3 region has the DNA TGTGCCATCAGTGGTGGACAGGGGGTAGCCAAAAACATTCAGTACTTC.

This clonotype was seen many times. This sequence joins TRBV12-3 or TRBV12-4 and TRBJ2-1; D gene ambiguous. Deletions cut 3 bases from V and 10 bases from J, with 4 bases between. This CDR3 has 10 residues. The CDR3 nucleotides are TGTGCCAGCAGTTTCAGGGAGCAGTTCTTC. Amino acid sequence: CASSFREQFF.

The chain couples TRBV27 to TRBJ2-3; 11 bases fit TRBD1. The CDR3 is 16 residues long. The V segment lost 6 bases and the J segment 3 bases; nucleotides outside the gene matches: 8. In germline, CDR1 is MNHEY, CDR2 SMNVEV (reference sequence). The CDR3 sequence is CASRLGDRGYTDTQYF. As DNA, the CDR3 is TGTGCCAGCAGACTTGGGGACAGGGGGTATACAGATACGCAGTATTTT.

Ten or more counts support this clonotype. CDR3: CASSPSRGDEQYF. For the CDR3, the DNA is TGTGCCAGCTCACCATCCAGGGGAGACGAGCAGTACTTC. This chain joins TRBV18 and TRBJ2-7; TRBD1 is a possible D gene (6 bases). The germline CDR1 and CDR2 sequences are KGHSH and LQKENI. The CDR3 length is 13 residues. Trimming cost V 2 bases and J 5 bases, with 10 bases left between them.

This clonotype was seen ten or more times. This clone may be a read error of a much larger clone one base away. The chain employs TRBV4-1 and TRBJ2-5; 8 bases line up with TRBD1. Germline V CDR1 and CDR2: MGHRA, YSYEKL. V gave up 3 bases and J gave up 1 base; unmatched junction bases: 7. This CDR3 comprises 16 residues. Here the CDR3 reads CASSQAMGTGQETQYF. In DNA form, the CDR3 reads TGCGCCAGCAGCCAGGCTATGGGGACAGGCCAAGAGACCCAGTACTTC.

V gene TRBV20-1 combines with J gene TRBJ1-2; 8 bases line up with TRBD1. CDR1 is DFQATT, CDR2 SNEGSKA, per germline (reference sequence). The CDR3 is 14 residues long. V dropped 1 base and J dropped 2; count of bases not matched to a gene: 3. The CDR3 DNA follows: TGCAGTGCTAGAGCTCAGGGGGCCAACTATGGCTACACCTTC. It is translated as CSARAQGANYGYTF.

This clonotype was recorded once. V usage is TRBV7-6 and J usage is TRBJ2-1, with 9 bases that match TRBD2. The CDR3 spans 15 residues. The germline V gene has CDR1 SGHVS and CDR2 FNYEAQ. V gave up 1 base and J gave up 8 bases; unmatched junction bases: 6. The CDR3 DNA follows: TGTGCCAGCAGCTTAGGGGAAGCGGGAGGCTATGAGCAGTTCTTC. Protein sequence: CASSLGEAGGYEQFF.

The chain couples TRBV18 to TRBJ2-1; TRBD1 matches at 9 bases. Germline CDR1 and CDR2: KGHSH and LQKENI. This CDR3 spans 14 amino acids. V was pared by 6 bases and J by 6 bases, with 6 bases of the junction left unmatched. CDR3: CASSPPTGGNEQFF. CDR3 coding DNA: TGTGCCAGCTCCCCTCCGACAGGGGGCAATGAGCAGTTCTTC.

This rearrangement joins TRBV12-3 or TRBV12-4 to TRBJ1-5; D is ambiguous. CDR3 length equals 15 residues. V lost 6 bases to trimming and J lost 2 bases, with 14 bases between them. CDR3 nucleotide sequence: TGTGCCAGCAGCCGAGGCGGGGAACGCAATCAGCCCCAGCATTTT. Protein product: CASSRGGERNQPQHF.

This clonotype was seen a few times. The chain links TRBV10-3 to TRBJ1-1; D gene ambiguous. CDR1 and CDR2 from the germline V gene are ENHRY and SYGVKD. The CDR3 runs to 12 residues. The germline V and J ends were trimmed by 7 bases and 3 bases, with 9 bases remaining between them. The CDR3 coding sequence is TGTGCCATCAAAGGCGGAGACACTGAAGCTTTCTTT. This encodes CAIKGGDTEAFF.

This clonotype was seen ten or more times. The rearrangement uses TRBV4-2 and TRBJ1-5; 10 positions agree with TRBD1. The CDR3 is made up of 16 amino acids. The germline CDR1 and CDR2 sequences are LGHNA and YNFKEQ. V lost 5 bases to trimming and J lost 8 bases; unmatched junction nucleotides: 12. The CDR3 nucleotides read TGTGCCAGCAGCTCGCGACAGGGGGCGGTTGTTGAGCCCCAGCATTTT. Translating gives CASSSRQGAVVEPQHF.

Many counts were recorded for this clonotype. The chain combines TRBV19 with TRBJ2-7, with D possibly TRBD1 on 6 matching bases. Trimming removed 7 bases at V and 0 bases at J, with 16 bases between. The CDR3 is made up of 15 amino acids. Germline V gene data show CDR1 as LNHDA and CDR2 as SQIVND (reference sequence). CDR3 in amino acids: CASNPTGSYSYEQYF. As DNA, the CDR3 is TGTGCCAGTAACCCAACAGGGTCCTACTCCTACGAGCAGTACTTC.

This clonotype was picked up a small number of times. A clone one base away is much larger, so this may be a read error. The chain is built from TRBV6-5 and TRBJ1-6; the match to TRBD1 covers 8 bases. The CDR3 is 14 amino acids. The ends lost 6 bases at V and 8 bases at J; junction bases unmatched: 6. Per germline, CDR1 MNHEY and CDR2 SVGAGI. The CDR3 bases are TGTGCCAGCAGCCCTTGGACAGGGCATTCACCCCTCCACTTT. Its translation: CASSPWTGHSPLHF.

The chain carries TRBV14 and TRBJ1-6; 9 bases map to TRBD1. CDR1 is SGHDN, CDR2 FVKESK, per germline. This CDR3 has 17 amino acids. The trim removed 4 bases at V and 7 bases at J, leaving 11 bases unmatched. CDR3 region: CASSRKPGQGMNSPLHF. The DNA for the CDR3 is TGTGCCAGCAGCCGCAAGCCGGGACAGGGCATGAATTCACCCCTCCACTTT.

This clonotype has ten or more counts. V usage is TRBV6-5 and J usage is TRBJ1-5; D gene uncertain. Looked up from germline, CDR1 is MNHEY and CDR2 is SVGAGI. The CDR3 is 14 residues long. V was cut by 0 bases and J by 4 bases, with 7 bases left in between. DNA for the CDR3: TGTGCCAGCAGTTACTCGCAAGAAAATCAGCCCCAGCATTTT. Its protein product is CASSYSQENQPQHF.

The CDR3 DNA is TGTGCCAGCAGCTTCGGACAGGGTCGGGTGTACTATGGCTACACCTTC. Its protein product is CASSFGQGRVYYGYTF. This chain uses TRBV5-8 with TRBJ1-2, with TRBD1 matching over 8 bases. V dropped 2 bases and J dropped 3; count of bases not matched to a gene: 9. CDR3 length: 16 amino acids. The germline CDR1 and CDR2 sequences are SGHTS and YDEGEE. Full variable domain (rest looked up from reference TRBV5-8 and TRBJ1-2): EAGVTQSPTHLIKTRGQQATLRCSPISGHTSVYWYQQALGLGLQFLLWYDEGEERNRGNFPPRFSGRQFPNYSSELNVNALELEDSALYLCASSFGQGRVYYGYTFGSGTRLTVV.

Concerning this clonotype itself: Lacking the conserved final phenylalanine or tryptophan, this CDR3 likely reflects a read error. The chain carries TRBV5-4 and TRBJ1-1; TRBD1 aligns across 10 bases. There are 16 residues in the CDR3. Trimming cost V 4 bases and J 1 base; bases outside gene matches: 7. Germline assignment: CDR1 SGHNT and CDR2 YYREEE (reference sequence). The CDR3 reads CASSLGGQGSNTEAFS. In nucleotides, the CDR3 is TGTGCCAGCAGCCTTGGGGGACAGGGGTCGAACACTGAAGCTTTCTCT.

The chain employs TRBV12-3 or TRBV12-4 and TRBJ1-1; weak D call: TRBD1 (5 bases). CDR3 size: 14 residues. Trimming pared 6 bases from V and 7 bases from J, leaving 18 bases between. Written as DNA, the CDR3 is TGTGCCAGCAGCTGGGGGACGGGGGGTAGTGAAGCTTTCTTT. The encoded protein is CASSWGTGGSEAFF.

Turning to this clonotype: A much bigger clone sits one base away, suggesting this may be a read error. The rearrangement uses TRBV6-2 or TRBV6-3 and TRBJ2-7; no clear D gene. The germline V gene encodes CDR1 MNHEY and CDR2 SVGEGT. The CDR3 spans 12 residues. The CDR3 DNA reads TGTGCCAGCAGTCCCCTTCTCTACGGGCAGTACTTC. Encoded protein: CASSPLLYGQYF.

V and J are TRBV7-9 and TRBJ2-2, with D possibly called TRBD1 or TRBD2 (6 bases each). The CDR3 has 16 residues. Germline V gene lookup returns CDR1 SEHNR and CDR2 FQNEAQ (reference sequence). Trimming took 0 bases from V and 10 from J, leaving 18 bases between them. The CDR3 region has the DNA TGTGCCAGCAGCTTAGCGGGGGGCACTAACTATGAGGAGCTGTTTTTT. Translating it yields CASSLAGGTNYEELFF.

Many counts were recorded for this clonotype. The chain is built from TRBV7-2 and TRBJ1-6; a weak D match, TRBD1 (6 bases). V shed 7 bases and J shed 0 bases, with 13 bases lying between them. The germline CDR1 and CDR2 sequences are SGHTA and FQGNSA. This CDR3 spans 16 amino acids. The DNA of the CDR3 is TGTGCCAGCACTCCTGGACAGAGCTCCTATAATTCACCCCTCCACTTT. Protein: CASTPGQSSYNSPLHF. Full variable domain (missing parts from reference TRBV7-2 and TRBJ1-6): GAGVSQSPSNKVTEKGKDVELRCDPISGHTALYWYRQSLGQGLEFLIYFQGNSAPDKSGLPSDRFSAERTGGSVSTLTIQRTQQEDSAVYLCASTPGQSSYNSPLHFGNGTRLTVT.

This clonotype has at least ten counts. The CDR3 nucleotides are TGTGCCAGCAGTTATCAGGGGACCACCTACGAGCAGTACTTC. Translation: CASSYQGTTYEQYF. The chain couples TRBV6-6 to TRBJ2-7, with D possibly TRBD1 on 6 matching bases. This CDR3 comprises 14 residues. The germline CDR1 and CDR2 sequences are MNHNY and SVGAGI (reference sequence). Deletions cut 3 bases from V and 2 bases from J, with 11 bases between.